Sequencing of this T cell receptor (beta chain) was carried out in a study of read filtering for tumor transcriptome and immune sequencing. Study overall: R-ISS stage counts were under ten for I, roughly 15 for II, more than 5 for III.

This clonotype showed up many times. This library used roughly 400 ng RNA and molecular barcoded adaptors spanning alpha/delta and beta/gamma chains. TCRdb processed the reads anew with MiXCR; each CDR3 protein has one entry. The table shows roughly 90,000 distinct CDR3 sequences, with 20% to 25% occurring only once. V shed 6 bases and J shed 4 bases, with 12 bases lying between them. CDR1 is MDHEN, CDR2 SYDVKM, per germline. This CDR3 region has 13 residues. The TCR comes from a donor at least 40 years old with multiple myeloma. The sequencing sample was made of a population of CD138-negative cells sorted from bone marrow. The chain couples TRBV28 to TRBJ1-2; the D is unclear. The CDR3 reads CASSPNGIYGYTF. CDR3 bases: TGTGCCAGCAGCCCGAACGGCATCTATGGCTACACCTTC.